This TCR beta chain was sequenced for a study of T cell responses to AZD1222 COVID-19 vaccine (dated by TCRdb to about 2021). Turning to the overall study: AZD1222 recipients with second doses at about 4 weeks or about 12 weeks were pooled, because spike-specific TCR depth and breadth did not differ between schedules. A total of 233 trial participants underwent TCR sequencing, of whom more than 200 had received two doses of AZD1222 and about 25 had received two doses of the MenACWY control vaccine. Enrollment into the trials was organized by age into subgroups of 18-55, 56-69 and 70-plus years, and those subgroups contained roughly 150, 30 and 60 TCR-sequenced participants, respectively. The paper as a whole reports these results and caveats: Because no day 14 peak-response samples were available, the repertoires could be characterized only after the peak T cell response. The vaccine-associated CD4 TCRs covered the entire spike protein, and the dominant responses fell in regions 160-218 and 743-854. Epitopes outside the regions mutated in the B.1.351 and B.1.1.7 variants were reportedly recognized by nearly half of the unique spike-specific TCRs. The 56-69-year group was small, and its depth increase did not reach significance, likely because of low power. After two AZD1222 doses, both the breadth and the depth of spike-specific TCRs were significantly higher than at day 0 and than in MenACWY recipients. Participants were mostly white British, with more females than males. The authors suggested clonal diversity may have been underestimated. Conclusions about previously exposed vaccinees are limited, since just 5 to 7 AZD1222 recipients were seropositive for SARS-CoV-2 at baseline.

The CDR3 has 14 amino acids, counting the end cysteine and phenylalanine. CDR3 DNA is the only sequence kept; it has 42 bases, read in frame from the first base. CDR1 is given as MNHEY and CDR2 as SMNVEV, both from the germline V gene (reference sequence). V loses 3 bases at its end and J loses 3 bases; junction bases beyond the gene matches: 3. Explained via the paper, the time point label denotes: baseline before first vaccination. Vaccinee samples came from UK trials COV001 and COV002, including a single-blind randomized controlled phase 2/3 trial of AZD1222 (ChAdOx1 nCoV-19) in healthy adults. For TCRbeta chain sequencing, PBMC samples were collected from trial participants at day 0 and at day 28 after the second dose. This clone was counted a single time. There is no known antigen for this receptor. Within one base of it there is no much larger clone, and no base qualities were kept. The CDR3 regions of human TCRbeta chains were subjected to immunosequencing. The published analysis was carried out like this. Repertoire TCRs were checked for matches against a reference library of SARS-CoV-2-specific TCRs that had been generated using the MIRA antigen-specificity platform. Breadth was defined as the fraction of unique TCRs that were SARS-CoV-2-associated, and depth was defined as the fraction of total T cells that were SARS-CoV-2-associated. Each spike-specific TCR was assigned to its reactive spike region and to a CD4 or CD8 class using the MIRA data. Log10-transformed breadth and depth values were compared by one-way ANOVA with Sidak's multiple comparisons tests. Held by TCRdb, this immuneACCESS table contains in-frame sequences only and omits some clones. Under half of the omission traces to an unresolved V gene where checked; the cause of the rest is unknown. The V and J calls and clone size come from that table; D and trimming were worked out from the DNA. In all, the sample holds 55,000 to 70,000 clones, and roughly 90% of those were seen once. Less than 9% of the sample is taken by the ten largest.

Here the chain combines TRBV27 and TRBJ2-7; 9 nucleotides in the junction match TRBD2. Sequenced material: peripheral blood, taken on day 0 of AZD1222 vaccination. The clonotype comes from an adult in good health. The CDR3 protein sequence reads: CASSFSTSGYEQYF. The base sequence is TGTGCCAGCAGTTTCTCGACTAGCGGCTACGAGCAGTACTTC.